Listed below are T cell receptor beta chains from one sample, sequenced in a study of T cells in localized non-small cell lung cancer. Generated by immunoSEQ multiplex PCR, the TCRdb table keeps only in-frame clones and is missing some. The data hold tens of thousands of clones, with 70% to 90% observed a single time. The sample here was peripheral blood, taken before any cancer treatment. The source of these receptors is a female donor of 60 years or more with stage III squamous cell lung carcinoma. Both conserved end residues are part of each CDR3. A D gene is named only where the DNA matches it firmly. Size tells how often a clone was seen (once, few, many) or the class of an expanded clone, and some rows leave it out.

V: TRBV7-9
J: TRBJ1-1
D: .
size: .
DNA: TGTGCCAGCAGCTTTTCTTTCCACACTGAAGCTTTCTTT
CDR3: CASSFSFHTEAFF

V: TRBV11-2
J: TRBJ2-7
D: .
size: .
DNA: TGTGCCAGCAGCCAGGGTGGTCGAACCTACGAGCAGTACTTC
CDR3: CASSQGGRTYEQYF

V: TRBV7-2
J: TRBJ1-4
D: .
size: .
DNA: TGTGCCAGCAGCCCCTCTGTGGGGAAACTGTTTTTT
CDR3: CASSPSVGKLFF

V: TRBV6-5
J: TRBJ2-7
D: TRBD2
size: .
DNA: TGTGCCAGCGGTAGCGGGAGGGGGCGCGAGCAGTACTTC
CDR3: CASGSGRGREQYF

V: TRBV5-1
J: TRBJ2-2
D: .
size: .
DNA: TGCGCCAGCAGACCCTCAGGGGCGTCGGGCGGGGAGCTGTTTTTT
CDR3: CASRPSGASGGELFF

V: TRBV4-1
J: TRBJ2-1
D: TRBD2
size: .
DNA: TGCGCCAGCAGCCCCACGACTAGCGGGGGGGGCCCCTACAATGAGCAGTTCTTC
CDR3: CASSPTTSGGGPYNEQFF

V: TRBV11-1
J: TRBJ2-5
D: .
size: .
DNA: TGTGCCAGCAGTTTCAGGACAGACCAAGAGACCCAGTACTTC
CDR3: CASSFRTDQETQYF

V: TRBV30
J: TRBJ2-7
D: TRBD1
size: once
DNA: TGTGCCTGGTCCGGACTCCAGGGGGCCTACGAGCAGTACTTC
CDR3: CAWSGLQGAYEQYF

V: TRBV21-1
J: TRBJ2-3
D: .
size: few
DNA: TGTGCCAGCAGCGAAGGGCTAGCGGGAACAGATACGCAGTATTTT
CDR3: CASSEGLAGTDTQYF

V: TRBV4-3
J: TRBJ2-4
D: .
size: .
DNA: TGCGCCAGCAGCCCAGGCTACAGCCAGGCCTTAGCCAAAAACATTCAGTACTTC
CDR3: CASSPGYSQALAKNIQYF

V: TRBV6-6
J: TRBJ2-7
D: TRBD1
size: .
DNA: TGTGCCAGCAGTTTGGGACAGTTCGAAAGCTCCTACGAGCAGTACTTC
CDR3: CASSLGQFESSYEQYF

V: TRBV18
J: TRBJ1-1
D: .
size: .
DNA: TGTGCCAGCTCACCTGGCCTGAACACTGAAGCTTTCTTT
CDR3: CASSPGLNTEAFF

V: TRBV30
J: TRBJ1-4
D: TRBD1
size: .
DNA: TGTGCCTGGAGTATTGGGCAGGGGGCGGAAAAACTGTTTTTT
CDR3: CAWSIGQGAEKLFF

V: TRBV7-5
J: TRBJ2-4
D: .
size: once
DNA: TGTGCCAGAAGCTTAGAGGCCCCAGGGTTCCGTCAGTACTTC
CDR3: CARSLEAPGFRQYF

V: TRBV27
J: TRBJ2-1
D: TRBD2
size: .
DNA: TGTGCCAGCAGTTGGGGACGGCGGGGGGGTGAGCAGTTCTTC
CDR3: CASSWGRRGGEQFF

V: TRBV9
J: TRBJ2-1
D: TRBD2
size: .
DNA: TGTGCCAGCAGCGTAGTGGCAAGGACTAGCGGGGCAAATGAGCAGTTCTTC
CDR3: CASSVVARTSGANEQFF

V: TRBV11-2
J: TRBJ2-7
D: TRBD1
size: .
DNA: TGTGCCAGCAGTTTAGGGGGGACAGGGGCTTCCTACGAGCAGTACTTC
CDR3: CASSLGGTGASYEQYF

V: TRBV28
J: TRBJ1-1
D: TRBD1
size: once
DNA: TGTGCCAGCAGGATGGGACAGGGTGTATGGGAAGCTTTCTTT
CDR3: CASRMGQGVWEAFF

V: TRBV10-2
J: TRBJ2-5
D: .
size: .
DNA: TGCGCCAGCAAGGAAGGGCCGCCGGGGGTTTTGGAGACCCAGTACTTC
CDR3: CASKEGPPGVLETQYF

V: TRBV7-2
J: TRBJ2-1
D: .
size: .
DNA: TGTGCCAGCAGCTTAGGTGCTAGCTCCTACAATGAGCAGTTCTTC
CDR3: CASSLGASSYNEQFF

V: TRBV6-4
J: TRBJ1-4
D: TRBD1
size: .
DNA: TGTGCCAGCAGTGAAGATCAGCCGGACAGGGAGGGAACTAATGAAAAACTGTTTTTT
CDR3: CASSEDQPDREGTNEKLFF

V: TRBV7-9
J: TRBJ1-5
D: .
size: .
DNA: TGTGCCAGCAGCTTAGATGTAGATCAGCCCCAGCATTTT
CDR3: CASSLDVDQPQHF

V: TRBV2
J: TRBJ1-1
D: .
size: .
DNA: TGTGCCAGCAGCCAACGGGGTGAAGCTTTCTTT
CDR3: CASSQRGEAFF

V: TRBV5-1
J: TRBJ2-5
D: .
size: .
DNA: TGCGCCAGCGCCCCCCCAGGAGGGTCAGAGACCCAGTACTTC
CDR3: CASAPPGGSETQYF

V: TRBV5-1
J: TRBJ2-1
D: .
size: .
DNA: TGCGCCAGCAGCTTGGACCCACGAGACGAGCAGTTCTTC
CDR3: CASSLDPRDEQFF

V: TRBV4-3
J: TRBJ1-2
D: .
size: .
DNA: TGCGCCAGCAGCCAAGATGGGAGGGGCCGGAGCTATGGCTACACCTTC
CDR3: CASSQDGRGRSYGYTF

V: TRBV30
J: TRBJ2-6
D: TRBD1
size: .
DNA: TGTGCCTGGGGGGACAGGGCCGGAGGGTGGGTCCTGACTTTC
CDR3: CAWGDRAGGWVLTF

V: TRBV15
J: TRBJ2-5
D: .
size: .
DNA: TGTGCCACCAGCATGGGGACCATCGGGTCCCAGTACTTC
CDR3: CATSMGTIGSQYF

V: TRBV27
J: TRBJ2-3
D: TRBD1
size: .
DNA: TGTGCCAGCAGTTTAGGTTGGACAGGGGGCCCAGATACGCAGTATTTT
CDR3: CASSLGWTGGPDTQYF

V: TRBV15
J: TRBJ2-7
D: .
size: .
DNA: TGTGCCACCAGCAGAGAACGGACAGACTACGAGCAGTACTTC
CDR3: CATSRERTDYEQYF

V: TRBV18
J: TRBJ2-3
D: .
size: once
DNA: TGTGCCAGCTCACCGGGTACGGGCACAGATACGCAGTATTTT
CDR3: CASSPGTGTDTQYF

V: TRBV10-2
J: TRBJ1-5
D: .
size: .
DNA: TGCGCCAGCAGTGAGTCGGGGGGAACAGCCTCCCAGCATTTT
CDR3: CASSESGGTASQHF

V: TRBV20-1
J: TRBJ2-1
D: .
size: .
DNA: TGCAGTGCTTACTACAATGAGCAGTTCTTC
CDR3: CSAYYNEQFF

V: TRBV10-3
J: TRBJ2-5
D: .
size: .
DNA: TGTGCCATCAGTGAGGGGGGGTCCCGAGAGACCCAGTACTTC
CDR3: CAISEGGSRETQYF

V: TRBV5-1
J: TRBJ2-7
D: .
size: .
DNA: TGCGCCAGCAGCTTGGTTTCGGGAATTGGCGAGCAGTACTTC
CDR3: CASSLVSGIGEQYF

V: TRBV4-3
J: TRBJ2-1
D: TRBD2
size: .
DNA: TGCGCCAGCTGGACTAGCACCTACAATGAGCAGTTCTTC
CDR3: CASWTSTYNEQFF

V: TRBV5-6
J: TRBJ2-7
D: .
size: .
DNA: TGTGCCAGCAGCGCCAGCTCCTACGAGCAGTACTTC
CDR3: CASSASSYEQYF

V: TRBV7-2
J: TRBJ2-3
D: TRBD2
size: .
DNA: TGTGCCAGCAGCTTAGGACTAGCGGGGGGGTATAAGACGGATACGCAGTATTTT
CDR3: CASSLGLAGGYKTDTQYF

V: TRBV27
J: TRBJ2-5
D: TRBD1
size: .
DNA: TGTGCCAGCAGTTTAGGGACAGCCTTTATCCAAGAGACCCAGTACTTC
CDR3: CASSLGTAFIQETQYF

V: TRBV6-5
J: TRBJ2-7
D: .
size: .
DNA: TGTGCCAGCAGTTCCCACACCTACGAGCAGTACTTC
CDR3: CASSSHTYEQYF

V: TRBV29-1
J: TRBJ2-2
D: TRBD1
size: .
DNA: TGCAGCGTTGAGGGACAGTTCGATACATCCGGGGAGCTGTTTTTT
CDR3: CSVEGQFDTSGELFF

V: TRBV5-1
J: TRBJ2-2
D: TRBD1
size: .
DNA: TGCGCCAGCAGCTTCGACAGGGTGCCCGGGGAGCTGTTTTTT
CDR3: CASSFDRVPGELFF

V: TRBV9
J: TRBJ2-3
D: TRBD2
size: .
DNA: TGTGCCAGCAGCGTCGGAACTAGCGGGAGCACAGATACGCAGTATTTT
CDR3: CASSVGTSGSTDTQYF

V: TRBV28
J: TRBJ2-4
D: .
size: .
DNA: TGTGCCAGCAGTTCGGCGGGGACCGGGGACATTCAGTACTTC
CDR3: CASSSAGTGDIQYF

V: TRBV29-1
J: TRBJ1-2
D: TRBD1
size: .
DNA: TGCAGCGTCGTCCCATCAGGGGGAAGAGGCTACACCTTC
CDR3: CSVVPSGGRGYTF

V: TRBV10-2
J: TRBJ1-2
D: TRBD1
size: .
DNA: TGCGCCAGCGGGTTACAGGGGCTTCTTAACTATGGCTACACCTTC
CDR3: CASGLQGLLNYGYTF

V: TRBV4-1
J: TRBJ2-5
D: TRBD2
size: .
DNA: TGCGCCAGCAGCCAAGAGTTAGCGGGGGGGCGGGAGACCCAGTACTTC
CDR3: CASSQELAGGRETQYF

V: TRBV9
J: TRBJ2-3
D: .
size: .
DNA: TGTGCCAGCAGCGTACCTCGATCAACAGGGACAGATACGCAGTATTTT
CDR3: CASSVPRSTGTDTQYF

V: TRBV10-3
J: TRBJ2-5
D: TRBD1
size: once
DNA: TGTGCCATCAGCCCCGGACAGGAACAAGAGACCCAGTACTTC
CDR3: CAISPGQEQETQYF

V: TRBV28
J: TRBJ1-5
D: .
size: .
DNA: TGTGCCAGCAGGAAAACCGCGGCGACGGTTAGCAATCAGCCCCAGCATTTT
CDR3: CASRKTAATVSNQPQHF

V: TRBV6-6
J: TRBJ1-5
D: .
size: .
DNA: TGTGCCAGCAATACAGGGTGGGTCCAGCCCCAGCATTTT
CDR3: CASNTGWVQPQHF

V: TRBV28
J: TRBJ1-2
D: .
size: .
DNA: TGTGCCAGCAGTCAGGGGCCCACCCATTATGGCTACACCTTC
CDR3: CASSQGPTHYGYTF

V: TRBV28
J: TRBJ2-7
D: .
size: .
DNA: TGTGCCAGCAGTTTAGGCGGGGAAGCCTACGAGCAGTACTTC
CDR3: CASSLGGEAYEQYF

V: TRBV5-1
J: TRBJ1-2
D: .
size: .
DNA: TGCGCCAGCAGCTTGGACCCCGTTAGGGCCGGTGGCTACACCTTC
CDR3: CASSLDPVRAGGYTF

V: TRBV11-2
J: TRBJ2-3
D: TRBD2
size: .
DNA: TGTGCCAGCAGCTTTTCTAGCGGGGGGTACACAGATACGCAGTATTTT
CDR3: CASSFSSGGYTDTQYF

V: TRBV7-2
J: TRBJ1-1
D: .
size: .
DNA: TGTGCCAGCAGCTTAGCGCTCCGGGACACTGAAGCTTTCTTT
CDR3: CASSLALRDTEAFF